Detailed here is one TCR beta chain. Antigen: not known. At one boundary the junction diverges from the germline segment, which might be a read error. Germline V lookup: CDR1 LNHDA, CDR2 SQIVND (reference sequence). The CDR3 loop spans 16 amino acids. The data were taken from a study of CD8 T cells in Susac syndrome. After extraction with the RNeasy kit, about 0.45 to 1 ug of the RNA was reverse transcribed using random hexamers. A multiplex approach, immunoSEQ multiplex PCR, amplified TCR beta CDR3 across 54 Vbeta and 13 Jbeta. One entry per CDR3 protein results from TCRdb running MiXCR on the immunoSEQ multiplex PCR reads. The sample yields about 190,000 distinct CDR3 sequences, approximately 95% seen once. Whole-study findings and limits: Total CD8+ repertoires held some 16 Susac-specific public clones, while CD8+ TEMRA repertoires held a few. Among active patients and in TEMRA cells, CD8+ clonal expansion in Susac reached its peak.

This TCR was sampled from a human donor with Susac syndrome. The chain links TRBV19 to TRBJ1-1, with D perhaps TRBD1 (5 bases). Sequenced sample: CD8+ T cells from PBMCs. CDR3 in DNA: TGTGCCAGTAGTGCCCTTTCCGGGGGGTTGAACGCTGAAGCTTTCTTT. As protein: CASSALSGGLNAEAFF.